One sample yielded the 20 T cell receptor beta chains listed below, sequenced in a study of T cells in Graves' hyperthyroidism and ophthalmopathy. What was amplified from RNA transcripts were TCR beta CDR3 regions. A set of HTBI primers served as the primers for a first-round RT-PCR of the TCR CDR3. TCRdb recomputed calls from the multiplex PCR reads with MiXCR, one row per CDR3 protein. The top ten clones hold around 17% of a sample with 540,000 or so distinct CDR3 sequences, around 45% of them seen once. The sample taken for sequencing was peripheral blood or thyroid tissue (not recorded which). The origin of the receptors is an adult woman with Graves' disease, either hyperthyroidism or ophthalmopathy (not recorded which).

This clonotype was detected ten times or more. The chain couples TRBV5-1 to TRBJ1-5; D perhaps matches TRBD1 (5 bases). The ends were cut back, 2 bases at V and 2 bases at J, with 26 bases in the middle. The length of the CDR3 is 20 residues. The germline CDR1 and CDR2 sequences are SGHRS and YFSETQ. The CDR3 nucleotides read TGCGCCAGCAGCTTCTTGGGAGGTGAACGCTTCGGGGGAGGCAATCAGCCCCAGCATTTT. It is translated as CASSFLGGERFGGGNQPQHF. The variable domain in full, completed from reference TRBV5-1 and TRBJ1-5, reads KAGVTQTPRYLIKTRGQQVTLSCSPISGHRSVSWYQQTPGQGLQFLFEYFSETQRNKGNFPGRFSGRQFSNSRSEMNVSTLELGDSALYLCASSFLGGERFGGGNQPQHFGDGTRLSIL.

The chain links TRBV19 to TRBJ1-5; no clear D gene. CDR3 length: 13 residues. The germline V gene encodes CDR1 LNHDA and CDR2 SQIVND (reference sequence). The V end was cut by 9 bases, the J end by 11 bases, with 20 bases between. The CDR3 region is CASSLAGSSAQHF. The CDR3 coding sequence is TGTGCCAGCAGTCTCGCCGGGAGTTCGGCCCAGCATTTT.

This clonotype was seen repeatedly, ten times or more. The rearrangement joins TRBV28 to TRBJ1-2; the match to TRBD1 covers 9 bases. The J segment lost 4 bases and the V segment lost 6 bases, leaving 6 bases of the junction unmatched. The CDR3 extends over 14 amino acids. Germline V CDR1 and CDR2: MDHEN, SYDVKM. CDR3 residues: CASSKQGASYGYTF. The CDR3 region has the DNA TGTGCCAGCAGCAAACAGGGGGCTTCCTATGGCTACACCTTC.

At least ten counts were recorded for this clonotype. The CDR3 sequence is CASSLVEGNEQYF. CDR3 DNA sequence: TGTGCCAGCAGCCTAGTAGAGGGGAACGAGCAGTACTTC. The chain links TRBV7-3 to TRBJ2-7; D is possibly TRBD1 or TRBD2 (5 bases each). Per the germline V gene, CDR1 is SGHTA and CDR2 is FQGTGA. This CDR3 spans 13 amino acids. V was clipped by 5 bases and J by 5 bases, with 13 bases between them.

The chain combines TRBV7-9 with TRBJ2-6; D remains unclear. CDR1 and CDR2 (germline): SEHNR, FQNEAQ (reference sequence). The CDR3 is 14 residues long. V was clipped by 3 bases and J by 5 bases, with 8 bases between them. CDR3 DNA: TGTGCCAGCAGCTTCCGAGACAGGGCCAACGTCCTGACTTTC. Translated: CASSFRDRANVLTF.

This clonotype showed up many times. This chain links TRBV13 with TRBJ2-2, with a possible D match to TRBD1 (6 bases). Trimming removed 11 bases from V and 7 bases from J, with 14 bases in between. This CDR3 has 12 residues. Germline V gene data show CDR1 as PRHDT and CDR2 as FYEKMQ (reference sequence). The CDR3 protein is CAAIQGSGELFF. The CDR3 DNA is TGTGCCGCTATACAGGGTAGCGGGGAGCTGTTTTTT.

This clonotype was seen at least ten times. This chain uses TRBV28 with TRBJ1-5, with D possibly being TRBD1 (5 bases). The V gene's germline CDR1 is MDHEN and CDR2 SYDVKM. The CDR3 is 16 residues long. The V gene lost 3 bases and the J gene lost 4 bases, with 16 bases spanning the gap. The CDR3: CASSLLSGWGNQPQHF. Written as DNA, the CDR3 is TGTGCCAGCAGTTTGTTGTCAGGGTGGGGGAATCAGCCCCAGCATTTT.

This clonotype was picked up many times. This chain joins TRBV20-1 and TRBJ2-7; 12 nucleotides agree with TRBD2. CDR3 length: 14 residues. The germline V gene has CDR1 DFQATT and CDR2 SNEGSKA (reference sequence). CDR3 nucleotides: TGCAGCCAGACTAGCGGGAGCTACCTGGGTGAGCAGTACTTC. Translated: CSQTSGSYLGEQYF.

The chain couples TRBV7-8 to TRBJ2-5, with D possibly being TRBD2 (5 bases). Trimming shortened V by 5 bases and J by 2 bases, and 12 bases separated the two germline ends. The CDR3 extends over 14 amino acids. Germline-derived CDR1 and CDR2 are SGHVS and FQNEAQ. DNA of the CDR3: TGTGCCAGCAGCCCCGGGGAGACACAAGAGACCCAGTACTTC. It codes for CASSPGETQETQYF.

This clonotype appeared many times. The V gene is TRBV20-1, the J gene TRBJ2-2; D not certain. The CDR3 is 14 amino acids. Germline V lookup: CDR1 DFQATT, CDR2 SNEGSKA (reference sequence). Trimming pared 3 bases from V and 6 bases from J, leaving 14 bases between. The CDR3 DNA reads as TGCAGTGCTAGTATGGGTTTGATGTCCGGGGAGCTGTTTTTT. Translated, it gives CSASMGLMSGELFF.

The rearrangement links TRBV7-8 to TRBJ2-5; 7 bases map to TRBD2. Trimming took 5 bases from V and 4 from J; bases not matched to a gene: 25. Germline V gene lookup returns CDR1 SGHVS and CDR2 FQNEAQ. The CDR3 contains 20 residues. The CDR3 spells CASSGRETRGSRLGRETQYF. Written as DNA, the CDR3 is TGTGCCAGCAGCGGGAGGGAAACTAGAGGATCCAGGCTCGGAAGAGAGACCCAGTACTTC.

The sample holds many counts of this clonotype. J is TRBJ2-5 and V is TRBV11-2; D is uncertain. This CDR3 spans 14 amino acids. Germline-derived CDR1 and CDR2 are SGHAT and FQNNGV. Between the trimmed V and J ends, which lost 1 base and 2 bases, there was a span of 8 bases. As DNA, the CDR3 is TGTGCCAGCAGCTTAGTGGTGGATCAAGAGACCCAGTACTTC. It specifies CASSLVVDQETQYF.

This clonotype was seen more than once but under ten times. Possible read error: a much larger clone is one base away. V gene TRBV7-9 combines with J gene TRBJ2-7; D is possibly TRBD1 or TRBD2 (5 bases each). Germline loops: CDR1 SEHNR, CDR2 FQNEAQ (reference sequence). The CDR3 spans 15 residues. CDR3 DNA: TGTGCCAGCAGCTTTCAGGGAGTTCGTCCATACGAGCAGCACTTC. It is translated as CASSFQGVRPYEQHF.

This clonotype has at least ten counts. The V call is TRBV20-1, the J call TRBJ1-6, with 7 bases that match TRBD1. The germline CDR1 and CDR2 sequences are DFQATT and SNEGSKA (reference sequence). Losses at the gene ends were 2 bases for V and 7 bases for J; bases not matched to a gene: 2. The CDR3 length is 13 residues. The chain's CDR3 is CSARSGGNSPLHF. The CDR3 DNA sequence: TGCAGTGCTAGATCAGGGGGGAATTCACCCCTCCACTTT.

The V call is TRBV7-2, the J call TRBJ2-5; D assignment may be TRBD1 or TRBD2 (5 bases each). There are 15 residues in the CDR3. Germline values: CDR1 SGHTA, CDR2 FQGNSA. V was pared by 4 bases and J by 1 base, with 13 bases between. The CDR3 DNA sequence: TGTGCCAGCAGCTCAGGGAGCGCTTTCCAAGAGACCCAGTACTTC. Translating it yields CASSSGSAFQETQYF.

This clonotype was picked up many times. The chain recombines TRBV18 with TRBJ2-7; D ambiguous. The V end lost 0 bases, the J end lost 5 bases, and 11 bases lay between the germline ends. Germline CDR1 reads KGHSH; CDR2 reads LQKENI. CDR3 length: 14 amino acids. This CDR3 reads CASSPPSLADEQYF. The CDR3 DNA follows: TGTGCCAGCTCACCACCATCACTTGCAGACGAGCAGTACTTC.

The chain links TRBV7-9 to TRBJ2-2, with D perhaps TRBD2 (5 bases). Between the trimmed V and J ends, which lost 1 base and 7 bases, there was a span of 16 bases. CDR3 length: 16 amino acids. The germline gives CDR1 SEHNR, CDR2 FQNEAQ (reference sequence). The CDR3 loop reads CASSLVPVGESGELFF. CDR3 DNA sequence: TGTGCCAGCAGCTTAGTACCCGTCGGGGAGAGCGGGGAGCTGTTTTTT. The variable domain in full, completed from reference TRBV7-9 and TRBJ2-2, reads DTGVSQNPRHKITKRGQNVTFRCDPISEHNRLYWYRQTLGQGPEFLTYFQNEAQLEKSRLLSDRFSAERPKGSFSTLEIQRTEQGDSAMYLCASSLVPVGESGELFFGEGSRLTVL.

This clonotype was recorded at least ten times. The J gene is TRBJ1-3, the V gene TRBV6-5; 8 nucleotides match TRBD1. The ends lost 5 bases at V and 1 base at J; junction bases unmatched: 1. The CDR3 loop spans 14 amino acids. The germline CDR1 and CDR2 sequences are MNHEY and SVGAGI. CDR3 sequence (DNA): TGTGCCAGCAGTAGACAGGGGTCTGGAAACACCATATATTTT. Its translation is CASSRQGSGNTIYF.

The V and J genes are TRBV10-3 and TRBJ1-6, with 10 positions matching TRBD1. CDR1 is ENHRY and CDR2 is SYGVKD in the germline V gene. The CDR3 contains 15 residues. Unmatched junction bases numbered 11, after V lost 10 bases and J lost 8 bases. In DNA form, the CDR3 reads TGTGCCACCTCAAGACAGGGGGCTAGGGATTCACCCCTCCACTTT. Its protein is CATSRQGARDSPLHF.

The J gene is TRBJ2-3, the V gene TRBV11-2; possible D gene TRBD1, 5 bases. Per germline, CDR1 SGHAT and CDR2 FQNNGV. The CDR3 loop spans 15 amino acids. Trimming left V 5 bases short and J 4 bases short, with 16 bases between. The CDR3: CASSRSRDSSDTQYF. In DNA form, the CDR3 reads TGTGCCAGCAGCCGAAGCAGGGATAGCTCAGATACGCAGTATTTT.